Listed below are T cell receptor beta chains from one sample, sequenced in a study of T-cell reconstitution after alpha-beta-depleted transplantation in children. TCRdb re-called the PCR reads through MiXCR, storing one row per CDR3 protein. Among 350,000 to 450,000 distinct CDR3 sequences, 13% were seen once, and the ten largest hold about 3.9%. Specimen: PBMCs, collected from the stem cell graft. All receptors derive from a human donor who donated a stem cell graft to a child with Fanconi anemia. Each CDR3 is given with its conserved first and last residue. The order of the fields is D gene, V gene, J gene, clone size, CDR3 protein, CDR3 DNA. D genes are given only for firm matches. Clone size is shown for a subset of rows, as once, few, many or a class of expanded clone.

NA,TRBV7-9,TRBJ2-2,NA,CASSNEGLTGELFF,TGTGCCAGCAGCAATGAAGGACTCACCGGGGAGCTGTTTTTT
TRBD1,TRBV25-1,TRBJ2-7,few,CASSDWDSNYEQYF,TGTGCCAGCAGTGACTGGGACAGTAACTACGAGCAGTACTTC
NA,TRBV7-9,TRBJ1-1,many,CASSLDKGVETEAFF,TGTGCCAGCAGCTTAGATAAGGGGGTTGAGACTGAAGCTTTCTTT
NA,TRBV20-1,TRBJ2-2,few,CSARGARSTGELFF,TGCAGTGCTCGGGGGGCACGTAGCACCGGGGAGCTGTTTTTT
NA,TRBV10-3,TRBJ1-1,NA,CAISESTFRDTEAFF,TGTGCCATCAGTGAGTCTACCTTCAGAGACACTGAAGCTTTCTTT
TRBD1,TRBV19,TRBJ2-1,NA,CASGQEQYNEQFF,TGTGCCAGCGGACAGGAACAATACAATGAGCAGTTCTTC
TRBD1,TRBV12-3/TRBV12-4,TRBJ2-4,NA,CASSGQGTNIQYF,TGTGCCAGCAGTGGACAGGGGACGAACATTCAGTACTTC
NA,TRBV6-9,TRBJ2-7,few,CASSTLSYEQYF,TGTGCCAGCAGTACCCTCTCATACGAGCAGTACTTC
NA,TRBV12-3/TRBV12-4,TRBJ1-2,many,CASSLQGSPLGYTF,TGTGCCAGCAGTTTACAGGGCAGCCCCCTTGGCTACACCTTC
NA,TRBV6-5,TRBJ1-1,NA,CASSYGTGMNTEAFF,TGTGCCAGCAGTTACGGTACGGGAATGAACACTGAAGCTTTCTTT
NA,TRBV6-6,TRBJ1-4,NA,CASGQRLEKLFF,TGTGCCAGTGGACAGAGGTTGGAAAAACTGTTTTTT
NA,TRBV7-8,TRBJ1-1,many,CASSWEMNTEAFF,TGTGCCAGCAGCTGGGAGATGAACACTGAAGCTTTCTTT
NA,TRBV28,TRBJ2-5,NA,CASRLTPQETQYF,TGTGCCAGCAGACTCACTCCTCAAGAGACCCAGTACTTC
TRBD1,TRBV2,TRBJ2-1,NA,CASSRTLDRVDNEQFF,TGTGCCAGCAGCCGAACCTTGGACAGGGTAGACAATGAGCAGTTCTTC
NA,TRBV12-3/TRBV12-4,TRBJ2-2,NA,CASSPIGGRNTGELFF,TGTGCCAGCAGCCCCATCGGGGGGCGGAACACCGGGGAGCTGTTTTTT
TRBD2,TRBV12-3/TRBV12-4,TRBJ2-7,few,CASSTGGLSSYEQYF,TGTGCCAGCAGTACGGGGGGATTAAGCTCCTACGAGCAGTACTTC
NA,TRBV7-2,TRBJ2-5,few,CASSLPDGQETQYF,TGTGCCAGCAGCTTACCGGACGGCCAAGAGACCCAGTACTTC
TRBD1,TRBV27,TRBJ1-5,NA,CASATGGFQPQHF,TGTGCCAGCGCTACAGGGGGGTTCCAGCCCCAGCATTTT
NA,TRBV6-5,TRBJ2-3,few,CASSNLRDTQYF,TGTGCCAGCAGCAACTTACGAGATACGCAGTATTTT
NA,TRBV18,TRBJ2-3,many,CASSPSQDTQYF,TGTGCCAGCTCACCGTCTCAAGATACGCAGTATTTT
NA,TRBV6-5,TRBJ2-1,NA,CASSYGSNEQFF,TGTGCCAGCAGTTACGGTTCGAATGAGCAGTTCTTC
TRBD2,TRBV5-1,TRBJ2-1,many,CASSLRGGGEQFF,TGTGCCAGCAGCTTACGGGGGGGCGGAGAGCAGTTCTTC
NA,TRBV6-2/TRBV6-3,TRBJ2-1,many,CASSFPNNEQFF,TGTGCCAGCAGTTTCCCTAACAATGAGCAGTTCTTC
NA,TRBV6-2/TRBV6-3,TRBJ1-1,NA,CASSYYLDTNTEAFF,TGTGCCAGCAGTTACTACTTAGACACGAACACTGAAGCTTTCTTT
NA,TRBV28,TRBJ1-5,many,CASSPNQPQHF,TGTGCCAGCAGCCCAAATCAGCCCCAGCATTTT
NA,TRBV5-6,TRBJ2-2,many,CASSPTGAGELFF,TGTGCCAGCAGCCCTACGGGGGCCGGGGAGCTGTTTTTT
TRBD1,TRBV20-1,TRBJ2-7,few,CSARDPGTAAYEQYF,TGCAGTGCTAGAGATCCCGGGACAGCAGCCTACGAGCAGTACTTC
NA,TRBV7-8,TRBJ1-4,NA,CASSFRTGSNEKLFF,TGTGCCAGCAGCTTCAGGACGGGGTCTAATGAAAAACTGTTTTTT
NA,TRBV5-1,TRBJ2-7,NA,CASSLSGQTYEQYF,TGCGCCAGCAGCTTGTCCGGACAGACCTACGAGCAGTACTTC
TRBD2,TRBV28,TRBJ2-1,few,CASTVSGGGTVYEQFF,TGTGCCAGCACCGTTAGCGGGGGGGGCACCGTGTATGAGCAGTTCTTC
TRBD1,TRBV20-1,TRBJ1-1,few,CSASNTGGIAEAFF,TGCAGTGCTTCAAACACAGGGGGGATTGCTGAAGCTTTCTTT
NA,TRBV4-3,TRBJ1-4,many,CASSQGGRGGEEKLFF,TGCGCCAGCAGCCAAGGAGGGCGAGGCGGCGAGGAAAAACTGTTTTTT
TRBD2,TRBV11-2,TRBJ2-3,many,CASSRSGGPTDTQYF,TGTGCCAGCAGCCGTAGCGGGGGGCCCACAGATACGCAGTATTTT
NA,TRBV12-3/TRBV12-4,TRBJ2-3,few,CASSLRGTYGDTQYF,TGTGCCAGCAGTTTACGGGGAACCTACGGAGATACGCAGTATTTT
NA,TRBV5-1,TRBJ1-6,few,CASSLDAANSPLHF,TGCGCCAGCAGCTTGGACGCTGCTAATTCACCCCTCCACTTT
NA,TRBV4-2,TRBJ2-1,NA,CASSPISGQASGQFF,TGTGCCAGCAGCCCAATTAGCGGACAGGCATCTGGGCAGTTCTTC
TRBD1,TRBV7-6,TRBJ2-3,NA,CASSLADRASQYF,TGTGCCAGCAGCTTAGCGGACAGGGCATCGCAGTATTTT
TRBD2,TRBV5-4,TRBJ2-3,many,CASSQRGTLTDTQYF,TGTGCCAGCAGTCAGCGGGGGACCCTCACAGATACGCAGTATTTT
TRBD1,TRBV10-3,TRBJ2-2,NA,CAISRTGTGRNTGELFF,TGTGCCATCAGCAGAACAGGGACAGGGAGGAACACCGGGGAGCTGTTTTTT
NA,TRBV7-8,TRBJ2-7,few,CASSLDLGLIYEQYF,TGTGCCAGCAGCTTAGATCTGGGCTTAATCTACGAGCAGTACTTC
TRBD1,TRBV5-6,TRBJ1-4,many,CASSKQGFNEKLFF,TGTGCCAGCAGCAAACAGGGGTTTAATGAAAAACTGTTTTTT
NA,TRBV20-1,TRBJ2-1,many,CSAASGPRNEQFF,TGCAGTGCTGCTTCGGGGCCCAGGAATGAGCAGTTCTTC
NA,TRBV4-3,TRBJ1-5,few,CASSQELDQPQHF,TGCGCCAGCAGCCAAGAATTGGATCAGCCCCAGCATTTT
TRBD1,TRBV10-3,TRBJ1-2,few,CAISESRQGDGGYTF,TGTGCCATCAGTGAGTCCCGACAGGGGGACGGTGGCTACACCTTC
TRBD2,TRBV11-2,TRBJ2-1,many,CASSLISGGGNEQFF,TGTGCCAGCAGCTTAATAAGCGGGGGAGGGAATGAGCAGTTCTTC
NA,TRBV7-2,TRBJ1-3,NA,CASSYLRSVGGNTIYF,TGTGCCAGCAGCTACCTCAGGAGTGTTGGTGGAAACACCATATATTTT
NA,TRBV7-6,TRBJ2-2,NA,CASSLVSNGEEIRNTGELFF,TGTGCCAGCAGCTTGGTATCTAATGGAGAAGAAATCCGAAACACCGGGGAGCTGTTTTTT
NA,TRBV5-1,TRBJ2-1,many,CASSPGGSYNEQFF,TGCGCCAGCAGCCCCGGCGGCTCCTACAATGAGCAGTTCTTC
NA,TRBV7-8,TRBJ2-3,many,CASSLVRTDTQYF,TGTGCCAGCAGCTTAGTACGGACAGATACGCAGTATTTT
NA,TRBV5-1,TRBJ2-5,once,CASSLGVTWETQYF,TGCGCCAGCAGCTTGGGGGTGACCTGGGAGACCCAGTACTTC
NA,TRBV12-3/TRBV12-4,TRBJ2-2,many,CASRGGQNFGTGELFF,TGTGCCAGCAGGGGGGGACAGAATTTCGGTACAGGGGAGCTGTTTTTT
TRBD1,TRBV11-2,TRBJ2-6,many,CASSPEGQSISWANVLTF,TGTGCCAGCAGCCCCGAGGGACAGTCTATCTCTTGGGCCAACGTCCTGACTTTC
NA,TRBV18,TRBJ1-6,NA,CASSPQSGSYNSPLHF,TGTGCCAGCTCACCACAAAGTGGGTCCTATAATTCACCCCTCCACTTT
TRBD2,TRBV30,TRBJ2-2,NA,CAWSALTSGGGTGELFF,TGTGCCTGGAGTGCCCTAACTAGCGGGGGAGGGACCGGGGAGCTGTTTTTT